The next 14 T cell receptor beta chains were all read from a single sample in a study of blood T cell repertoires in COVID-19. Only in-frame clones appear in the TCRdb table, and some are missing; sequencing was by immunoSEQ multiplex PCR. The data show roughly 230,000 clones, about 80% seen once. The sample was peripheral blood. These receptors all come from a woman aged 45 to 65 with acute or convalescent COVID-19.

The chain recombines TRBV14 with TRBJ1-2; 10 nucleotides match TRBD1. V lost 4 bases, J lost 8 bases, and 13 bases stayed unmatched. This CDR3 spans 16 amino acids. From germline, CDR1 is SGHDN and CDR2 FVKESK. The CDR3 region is CASSPPGYGTGVGYTF. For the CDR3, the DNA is TGTGCCAGCAGCCCGCCTGGTTACGGGACAGGGGTCGGCTACACCTTC. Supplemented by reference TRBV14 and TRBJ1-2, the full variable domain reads EAGVTQFPSHSVIEKGQTVTLRCDPISGHDNLYWYRRVMGKEIKFLLHFVKESKQDESGMPNNRFLAERTGGTYSTLKVQPAELEDSGVYFCASSPPGYGTGVGYTFGSGTRLTVV.

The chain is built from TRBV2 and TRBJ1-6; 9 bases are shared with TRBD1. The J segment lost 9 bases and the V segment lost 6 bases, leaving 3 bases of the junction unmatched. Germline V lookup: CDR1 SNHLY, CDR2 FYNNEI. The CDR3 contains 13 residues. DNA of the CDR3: TGTGCCAGCAGGACAGGGGGTTTTTCACCCCTCCACTTT. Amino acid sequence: CASRTGGFSPLHF.

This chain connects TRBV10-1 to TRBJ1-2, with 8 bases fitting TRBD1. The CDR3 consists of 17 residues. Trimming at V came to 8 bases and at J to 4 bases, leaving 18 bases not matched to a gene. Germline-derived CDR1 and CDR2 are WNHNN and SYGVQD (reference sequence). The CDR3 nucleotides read TGCGCCAGCCGCATCCGGGACAGGACAACCCCCGCCTATGGCTACACCTTC. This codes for CASRIRDRTTPAYGYTF.

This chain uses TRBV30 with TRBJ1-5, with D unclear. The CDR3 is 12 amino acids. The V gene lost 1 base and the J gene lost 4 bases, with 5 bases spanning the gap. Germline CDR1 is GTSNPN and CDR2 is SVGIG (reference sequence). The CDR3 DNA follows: TGTGCCTGGAGTGCCGCGAATCAGCCCCAGCATTTT. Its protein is CAWSAANQPQHF. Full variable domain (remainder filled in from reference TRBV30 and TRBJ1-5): SQTIHQWPATLVQPVGSPLSLECTVEGTSNPNLYWYRQAAGRGLQLLFYSVGIGQISSEVPQNLSASRPQDRQFILSSKKLLLSDSGFYLCAWSAANQPQHFGDGTRLSIL.

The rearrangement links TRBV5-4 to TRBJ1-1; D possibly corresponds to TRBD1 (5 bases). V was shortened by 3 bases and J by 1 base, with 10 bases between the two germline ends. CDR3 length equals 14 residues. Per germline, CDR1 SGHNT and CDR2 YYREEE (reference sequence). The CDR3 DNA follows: TGTGCCAGCAGCTACGGACAACAGAACACTGAAGCTTTCTTT. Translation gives CASSYGQQNTEAFF.

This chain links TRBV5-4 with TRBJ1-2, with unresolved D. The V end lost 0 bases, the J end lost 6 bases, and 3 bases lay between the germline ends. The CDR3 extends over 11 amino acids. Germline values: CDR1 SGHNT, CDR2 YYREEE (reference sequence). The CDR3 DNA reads TGTGCCAGCAGCTTGGGGCATGGCTACACCTTC. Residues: CASSLGHGYTF.

CDR3 protein: CASSLAGGDYEQYF. The DNA for the CDR3 is TGCGCCAGCAGCTTGGCCGGGGGGGACTACGAGCAGTACTTC. The chain combines TRBV5-1 with TRBJ2-7, with 8 positions matching TRBD2. CDR1 and CDR2 from the germline V gene are SGHRS and YFSETQ. The CDR3 has 14 amino acids. With V trimmed by 0 bases and J by 3 bases, 2 bases remained unmatched.

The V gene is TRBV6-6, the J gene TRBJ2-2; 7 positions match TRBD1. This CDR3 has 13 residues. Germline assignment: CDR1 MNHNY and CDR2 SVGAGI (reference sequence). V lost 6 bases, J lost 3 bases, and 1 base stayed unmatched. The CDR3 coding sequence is TGTGCCAGCAGACAGGGGTACACCGGGGAGCTGTTTTTT. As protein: CASRQGYTGELFF.

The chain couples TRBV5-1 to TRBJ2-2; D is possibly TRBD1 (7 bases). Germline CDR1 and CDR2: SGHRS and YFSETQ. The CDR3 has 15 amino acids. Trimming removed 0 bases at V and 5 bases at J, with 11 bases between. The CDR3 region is CASSLAAGGTGELFF. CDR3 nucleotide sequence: TGCGCCAGCAGCTTGGCGGCAGGGGGGACCGGGGAGCTGTTTTTT.

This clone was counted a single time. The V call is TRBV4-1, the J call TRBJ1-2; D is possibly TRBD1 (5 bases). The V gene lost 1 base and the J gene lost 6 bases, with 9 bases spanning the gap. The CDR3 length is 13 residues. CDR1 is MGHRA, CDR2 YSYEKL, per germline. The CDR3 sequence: CASSQVSGDGYTF. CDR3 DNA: TGCGCCAGCAGCCAAGTTTCGGGGGATGGCTACACCTTC.

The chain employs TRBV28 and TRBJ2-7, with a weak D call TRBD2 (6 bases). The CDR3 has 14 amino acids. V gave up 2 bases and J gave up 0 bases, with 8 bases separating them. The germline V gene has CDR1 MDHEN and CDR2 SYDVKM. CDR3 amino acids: CASSLGGTSYEQYF. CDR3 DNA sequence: TGTGCCAGCAGTTTAGGCGGGACCTCCTACGAGCAGTACTTC.

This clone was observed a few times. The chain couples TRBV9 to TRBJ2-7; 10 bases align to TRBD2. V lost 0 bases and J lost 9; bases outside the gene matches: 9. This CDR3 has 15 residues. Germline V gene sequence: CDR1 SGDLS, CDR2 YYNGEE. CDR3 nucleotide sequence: TGTGCCAGCAGCGTAGGACTAGCGGGCCCGCTTGGGCAGTACTTC. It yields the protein CASSVGLAGPLGQYF.

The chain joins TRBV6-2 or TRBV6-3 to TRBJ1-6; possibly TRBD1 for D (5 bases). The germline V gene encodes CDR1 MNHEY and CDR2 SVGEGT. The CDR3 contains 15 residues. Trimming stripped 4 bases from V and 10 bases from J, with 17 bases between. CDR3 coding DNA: TGTGCCAGCAGTTCCCAACTCAGGGTCGGATCACCCCTCCACTTT. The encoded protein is CASSSQLRVGSPLHF.

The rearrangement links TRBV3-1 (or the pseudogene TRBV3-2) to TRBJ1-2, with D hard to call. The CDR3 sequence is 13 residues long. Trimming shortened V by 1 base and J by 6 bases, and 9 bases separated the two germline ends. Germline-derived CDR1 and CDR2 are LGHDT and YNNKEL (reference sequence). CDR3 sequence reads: CASSQGNTDGYTF. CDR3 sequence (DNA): TGTGCCAGCAGCCAAGGTAATACAGATGGCTACACCTTC.